Shown below are 24 T cell receptor beta chains from a single sample sequenced in a study of blood T cell repertoires in COVID-19. The assay was immunoSEQ multiplex PCR, and TCRdb's table has in-frame clones only and misses some. The data show fewer than 400,000 clones, roughly 85% seen once. Sequenced sample: PBMCs or T cells enriched from blood (not recorded which). All receptors come from a woman aged 25 to 39 who had been exposed to COVID-19.

The rearrangement links TRBV3-1 (or the pseudogene TRBV3-2) to TRBJ2-5; 8 nucleotides agree with TRBD1. V shed 4 bases, J shed 8 bases, and the junction held 6 bases outside the gene matches. The length of the CDR3 is 13 residues. The germline V gene encodes CDR1 LGHDT and CDR2 YNNKEL (reference sequence). The CDR3 bases are TGTGCCAGCAGCCGCTTCGACAGGGGCACCCAGTACTTC. This translates into CASSRFDRGTQYF.

This clone was found once. In DNA, the CDR3 is TGTGCCAGCAGCGTAGTGGCGACAGGGTACACTGAAGCTTTCTTT. Translation gives CASSVVATGYTEAFF. The chain employs TRBV9 and TRBJ1-1; 7 bases align to TRBD1. Germline V lookup: CDR1 SGDLS, CDR2 YYNGEE. This CDR3 comprises 15 residues. Losses at the gene ends were 0 bases for V and 3 bases for J; bases not matched to a gene: 5.

In its sample, this clone was seen a few times. The J gene is TRBJ2-7, the V gene TRBV6-5, with a weak D call TRBD2 (6 bases). The CDR3 loop spans 15 amino acids. Looked up from germline, CDR1 is MNHEY and CDR2 is SVGAGI. The V and J ends lost 5 bases and 3 bases respectively, with 17 bases between them. The CDR3 here is CASSTLPGLNYEQYF. CDR3 in DNA: TGTGCCAGCAGTACTTTACCGGGACTTAACTACGAGCAGTACTTC.

This rearrangement joins TRBV7-9 to TRBJ1-1, with 7 bases fitting TRBD1. The CDR3 runs to 15 residues. Germline values: CDR1 SEHNR, CDR2 FQNEAQ (reference sequence). The V gene end was trimmed by 1 base and the J gene end by 4 bases; junction bases not matched to a gene: 6. The CDR3, as DNA: TGTGCCAGCAGCTTAGGCCGACAGGGTGGCACTGAAGCTTTCTTT. This gives the protein CASSLGRQGGTEAFF. The full variable domain, with the rest looked up from reference TRBV7-9 and TRBJ1-1, is DTGVSQNPRHKITKRGQNVTFRCDPISEHNRLYWYRQTLGQGPEFLTYFQNEAQLEKSRLLSDRFSAERPKGSFSTLEIQRTEQGDSAMYLCASSLGRQGGTEAFFGQGTRLTVV.

The chain combines TRBV9 with TRBJ1-2; D is uncertain. In germline, CDR1 is SGDLS, CDR2 YYNGEE. V was pared by 0 bases and J by 8 bases, with 8 bases between. CDR3 length: 12 residues. The CDR3 DNA reads as TGTGCCAGCAGCGTAGGTAACCGGGGCTACACCTTC. Residues: CASSVGNRGYTF.

This sequence joins TRBV7-2 and TRBJ2-5; no clear D gene. V was shortened by 2 bases and J by 7 bases, with 8 bases between the two germline ends. The CDR3 sequence is 12 residues long. Germline loops: CDR1 SGHTA, CDR2 FQGNSA. The CDR3 DNA follows: TGTGCCAGCAGCTTATCCTTGGCGACCCAGTACTTC. Protein: CASSLSLATQYF.

The rearrangement uses TRBV28 and TRBJ1-6; 10 nucleotides agree with TRBD1. In germline, CDR1 is MDHEN, CDR2 SYDVKM. Losses at the gene ends were 4 bases for V and 9 bases for J; bases not matched to a gene: 3. This CDR3 contains 14 residues. CDR3 sequence reads: CASSSGQGISPLHF. The CDR3 coding sequence is TGTGCCAGCAGTTCGGGACAGGGGATTTCACCCCTCCACTTT.

The genes are TRBV5-1 and TRBJ2-1; TRBD2 matches 9 bases. Germline-derived CDR1 and CDR2 are SGHRS and YFSETQ. With 4 bases clipped from V and 7 bases from J, the junction kept 12 bases outside the gene matches. The CDR3 runs to 16 residues. The CDR3 bases are TGCGCCAGCAGCCCCTTCGCGGGGGGGCCTACGAATGAGCAGTTCTTC. Translated, it gives CASSPFAGGPTNEQFF. Filled out from reference TRBV5-1 and TRBJ2-1, the complete variable domain reads KAGVTQTPRYLIKTRGQQVTLSCSPISGHRSVSWYQQTPGQGLQFLFEYFSETQRNKGNFPGRFSGRQFSNSRSEMNVSTLELGDSALYLCASSPFAGGPTNEQFFGPGTRLTVL.

The J gene is TRBJ1-4, the V gene TRBV28; weak D call: TRBD1 (5 bases). CDR3 length equals 13 residues. Trimming removed 7 bases at V and 7 bases at J, with 13 bases between. The germline gives CDR1 MDHEN, CDR2 SYDVKM. CDR3 bases: TGTGCCAGCATCGACAGCTCGTCTGAAAAACTGTTTTTT. It specifies CASIDSSSEKLFF.

The chain couples TRBV19 to TRBJ1-1, with 9 bases lining up with TRBD1. V lost 8 bases to trimming and J lost 11 bases; unmatched junction nucleotides: 6. Germline-derived CDR1 and CDR2 are LNHDA and SQIVND (reference sequence). The CDR3 spans 11 residues. CDR3 DNA sequence: TGTGCCAGTTTACAGGGGGCGGTGGCTTTCTTT. It specifies CASLQGAVAFF.

The V and J genes are TRBV14 and TRBJ1-1; tentative D call: TRBD1 (5 bases). The CDR3 extends over 13 amino acids. CDR1 is SGHDN and CDR2 is FVKESK in the germline V gene. Trimming shortened V by 6 bases and J by 2 bases, and 10 bases separated the two germline ends. Here the CDR3 reads CASSRTLNTEAFF. The CDR3, as DNA: TGTGCCAGCAGTAGGACACTCAACACTGAAGCTTTCTTT. Looking up the rest from reference TRBV14 and TRBJ1-1 gives the full variable domain: EAGVTQFPSHSVIEKGQTVTLRCDPISGHDNLYWYRRVMGKEIKFLLHFVKESKQDESGMPNNRFLAERTGGTYSTLKVQPAELEDSGVYFCASSRTLNTEAFFGQGTRLTVV.

V usage is TRBV19 and J usage is TRBJ1-1; D call uncertain. This CDR3 has 14 residues. Germline V gene data show CDR1 as LNHDA and CDR2 as SQIVND (reference sequence). Trimming left V 3 bases short and J 6 bases short, with 14 bases between. As DNA, the CDR3 is TGTGCCAGTAGTATGTACGGGAAGGCAGCTGAAGCTTTCTTT. Protein: CASSMYGKAAEAFF.

The V and J genes are TRBV1 and TRBJ1-6; the table gives TRBD1 as D, unverified against the DNA. TRBV1 has pseudogene status. This CDR3 is built from 9 residues. CDR3 bases: TGCACCAGCAGCCGGGGGCTCCGCTTT. Translating gives CTSSRGLRF.

The chain joins TRBV5-1 to TRBJ1-6; tentatively, D is TRBD1 (5 bases). Germline CDR1 is SGHRS and CDR2 is YFSETQ. The CDR3 consists of 15 residues. The V and J ends lost 1 base and 7 bases respectively, with 12 bases between them. CDR3 region: CASSLQGIGNSPLHF. CDR3 sequence (DNA): TGCGCCAGCAGCTTGCAGGGTATAGGAAATTCACCCCTCCACTTT.

The chain carries TRBV3-1 (or the pseudogene TRBV3-2) and TRBJ1-4; D gene uncertain. CDR1 is LGHDT and CDR2 is YNNKEL in the germline V gene (reference sequence). The CDR3 runs to 14 residues. V lost 3 bases and J 5 bases, leaving 10 bases between the germline ends. The CDR3 loop reads CASSQGYSNEKLFF. Here the CDR3 DNA reads TGTGCCAGCAGCCAGGGCTACTCGAATGAAAAACTGTTTTTT.

This chain links TRBV20-1 with TRBJ2-2; 11 bases match TRBD2. CDR1 is DFQATT and CDR2 is SNEGSKA in the germline V gene (reference sequence). The CDR3 covers 17 residues. J gave up 3 bases and V 3 bases, and 9 bases lay outside the gene matches. As DNA, the CDR3 is TGCAGTGCTAGTATGATAGCGGGAGGGTACGACACCGGGGAGCTGTTTTTT. Translation: CSASMIAGGYDTGELFF.

The chain links TRBV15 to TRBJ1-5; D may be TRBD1 (5 bases). CDR1 and CDR2 (germline): LNHNV, YYDKDF (reference sequence). This CDR3 is built from 15 residues. The V end lost 6 bases, the J end lost 4 bases, and 16 bases lay between the germline ends. The CDR3 sequence: CATSLTGGLNQPQHF. CDR3 sequence (DNA): TGTGCCACCAGTTTAACCGGGGGACTTAATCAGCCCCAGCATTTT.

This rearrangement joins TRBV19 to TRBJ2-7, with 10 bases that match TRBD2. V was pared by 7 bases and J by 0 bases, with 12 bases of the junction left unmatched. CDR3 length: 17 residues. Germline loops: CDR1 LNHDA, CDR2 SQIVND (reference sequence). DNA for the CDR3: TGTGCCAGTATGAGAGCGGGACTAGCGTCGAGCTCCTACGAGCAGTACTTC. The encoded protein is CASMRAGLASSSYEQYF.

The chain has TRBV7-3 and TRBJ2-6; no clear D. This CDR3 region has 13 residues. Germline V gene lookup returns CDR1 SGHTA and CDR2 FQGTGA. The V gene lost 8 bases and the J gene lost 1 base, with 6 bases spanning the gap. The CDR3 reads CASVRSGANVLTF. The CDR3 bases are TGTGCCAGCGTGCGGTCTGGGGCCAACGTCCTGACTTTC.

The chain links TRBV7-3 to TRBJ2-3; perhaps TRBD1 as D (5 bases). V was trimmed by 3 bases and J by 8 bases, leaving 15 bases between them. This CDR3 has 14 amino acids. Germline CDR1 is SGHTA and CDR2 is FQGTGA. This CDR3 is CASSFGSSQGTQYF. The CDR3 DNA is TGTGCCAGCAGCTTTGGGTCCTCCCAGGGTACGCAGTATTTT.

About this clone itself: The junction differs from germline at one of its ends, possibly a read error. The chain employs TRBV7-7 and TRBJ2-3, with 11 bases fitting TRBD2. This CDR3 is 15 amino acids long. CDR1 SSHAT and CDR2 FNYEAQ come from the germline V gene (reference sequence). CDR3 sequence: CASSRSGGATDTQYF. CDR3 DNA: TGTGCTAGCAGTCGTAGCGGGGGGGCCACAGATACGCAGTATTTT.

The chain is built from TRBV25-1 and TRBJ1-6; 7 nucleotides agree with TRBD1. Trimming at V came to 2 bases and at J to 7 bases, leaving 5 bases not matched to a gene. The germline gives CDR1 MGHDK, CDR2 SYGVNS. The CDR3 loop spans 15 amino acids. Here the CDR3 reads CASSESRGLNSPLHF. CDR3 bases: TGTGCCAGCAGTGAAAGCAGGGGGTTAAATTCACCCCTCCACTTT.

This chain links TRBV11-2 with TRBJ2-4; tentative D call: TRBD1 (6 bases). The V end was cut by 1 base, the J end by 12 bases, with 16 bases between. The germline V gene encodes CDR1 SGHAT and CDR2 FQNNGV. CDR3 size: 14 residues. The CDR3 spells CASSLVLGALTQYF. As DNA, the CDR3 is TGTGCCAGCAGCTTAGTTCTGGGGGCGCTGACTCAGTACTTC.

With regard to this clone: At the DNA level, this CDR3 is encoded by other sequences in the same sample as well. V is TRBV19 and J is TRBJ2-3; 9 bases line up with TRBD2. This CDR3 is 13 amino acids long. Looked up from germline, CDR1 is LNHDA and CDR2 is SQIVND (reference sequence). Trimming removed 6 bases from V and 6 bases from J; junction bases left unmatched: 4. CDR3 amino acids: CASRVAGADTQYF. The CDR3 DNA is TGTGCCAGTAGGGTAGCGGGAGCGGATACGCAGTATTTT. Looking up the rest from reference TRBV19 and TRBJ2-3 gives the full variable domain: DGGITQSPKYLFRKEGQNVTLSCEQNLNHDAMYWYRQDPGQGLRLIYYSQIVNDFQKGDIAEGYSVSREKKESFPLTVTSAQKNPTAFYLCASRVAGADTQYFGPGTRLTVL.